The 6 T cell receptor beta chains in this list originate from one sample, sequenced in a study of CD8 T cells in ankylosing spondylitis (dated by TCRdb to about 2017). The library was made by 5' RACE. The reads were generated on an Illumina HiSeq 2500. TCRdb reprocessed the public reads (quality trimming at Q25 with fastp, clone calling with MiXCR) and kept in-frame beta chains. Identical CDR3 proteins give one entry, which carries the most common genes and DNA. The sample has around 13,000 distinct CDR3 sequences on record, under 3.5% of them singletons. Of the sample, 7.5% to 9% falls within the top ten clones. The material sequenced was blood, either unsorted or a sorted T cell fraction (not recorded which). The receptor set was obtained from a male donor with ankylosing spondylitis or in good health (not recorded which).

This clonotype was counted many times. V usage is TRBV9 and J usage is TRBJ2-2, with 11 bases identical to TRBD2. With 2 bases clipped from V and 1 base from J, the junction kept 1 base outside the gene matches. This CDR3 comprises 16 residues. In germline, CDR1 is SGDLS, CDR2 YYNGEE. CDR3 bases: TGTGCCAGCAGCGTTAGCGGGGGGGGGAACACCGGGGAGCTGTTTTTT. The encoded protein is CASSVSGGGNTGELFF.

Ten or more counts support this clonotype. The chain links TRBV9 to TRBJ1-2, with TRBD1 identical over 9 bases. CDR3 length equals 14 residues. J lost 4 bases, V lost 4 bases, and 5 bases had no gene match. CDR1 is SGDLS, CDR2 YYNGEE, per germline. The DNA for the CDR3 is TGTGCCAGCAGCCCCCGACAGGGGGGCTATGGCTACACCTTC. Translated, it gives CASSPRQGGYGYTF.

This clonotype was counted many times. In DNA, the CDR3 is TGTGCCAGCAGCGTACCGGGACAGGGTGGGGATGAGCAGTTCTTC. Translation: CASSVPGQGGDEQFF. V gene TRBV9 combines with J gene TRBJ2-1, with 9 positions matching TRBD1. With 1 base clipped from V and 8 bases from J, the junction kept 7 bases outside the gene matches. Germline V gene data show CDR1 as SGDLS and CDR2 as YYNGEE. The CDR3 length is 15 residues.

Many counts were recorded for this clonotype. The V gene is TRBV9, the J gene TRBJ2-3; no firm D call. This CDR3 has 12 residues. Germline-derived CDR1 and CDR2 are SGDLS and YYNGEE. Trimming cost V 0 bases and J 5 bases, with 4 bases left between them. In nucleotides, the CDR3 is TGTGCCAGCAGCGTAGTCGTAGATACGCAGTATTTT. Translation: CASSVVVDTQYF.

This clonotype was seen ten or more times. The CDR3 DNA is TGTGCCAGCAGCGTAGTGGGGGACAGGGGGCGAGTTACGCAGTATTTT. This encodes CASSVVGDRGRVTQYF. The V gene is TRBV9, the J gene TRBJ2-3, with 12 bases lining up with TRBD1. Germline assignment: CDR1 SGDLS and CDR2 YYNGEE. V shed 0 bases and J 8 bases; nucleotides not matched to a gene: 7. CDR3 size: 16 residues.

By share of the sample, this clonotype is medium-sized. The rearrangement uses TRBV9 and TRBJ2-7; a weak D match, TRBD1 (5 bases). V was pared by 0 bases and J by 1 base, with 5 bases between. Germline assignment: CDR1 SGDLS and CDR2 YYNGEE. The CDR3 extends over 13 amino acids. The DNA for the CDR3 is TGTGCCAGCAGCGTAGGACAGTCCTACGAGCAGTACTTC. Protein sequence: CASSVGQSYEQYF.